The entry that follows covers one TCR beta chain sequence. It lacks a known antigen. There are no base qualities to consult, and no much larger clone falls within one base. Taken from the germline V gene, the CDR1 and CDR2 loops are MGHDK and SYGVNS. Taken from cysteine to phenylalanine, the CDR3 has 15 residues. Only the CDR3 region is kept as DNA, spanning 45 bases read in frame from base 1. The junction carries 15 bases between V and J, which are trimmed by 4 bases and 2 bases respectively. The data were obtained in a study of cytomegalovirus exposure and HLA in healthy donors (dated by TCRdb to about 2017). For the wider study: An earlier analysis of several hundred of the donors reported about 250 Gb of sequence data and approximately 110 million unique TCR beta sequences from 150 million to 200 million T cells. Around 320 gigabases of sequencing data and tens of millions of unique TCR sequences were included in an early release covering several hundred HLA-typed donors. Of the roughly 400 genotyped donors, about 80% fell in the genetic ancestry cluster associated with self-reported Caucasian donors. The study aimed to test whether cataloging public T cell receptors could reveal signatures of past pathogen exposure. Using immunosequencing, the study profiled T cell repertoires from around 670 subjects and related those repertoires to cytomegalovirus serostatus. Along with the approximately 700-subject first cohort, a separate validation cohort of around 120 different subjects was used. The study combined high-throughput TCR immunosequencing, statistical association of individual TCRs with disease status, and machine learning to predict cytomegalovirus infection status. In a later analysis, previously published TCR beta repertoires from 666 donors were re-analyzed and high-resolution HLA genotyping was added so that TCR occurrence patterns could be studied. The later analysis used no new phenotypic data to find candidate immune exposures, relying instead on TCR beta sequences and their occurrence across donors. To decide whether each TCR beta V gene segment behaved as functional or pseudogenic, an earlier analysis of some 600 of the donors relied on high-throughput TCR beta sequencing. Donor age, sex, ethnicity and CMV serostatus were compiled together with the repertoire data. A later genetic analysis used genome-wide SNP genotypes for 398 of the 666 donors, treating that subset as a discovery cohort. All discovery cohort repertoires had been generated on a single sequencing platform. HLA typing covered class I and class II loci at four-digit resolution. Typing coverage differed by locus: A, B, C, DRB1 and DQB1 were typed in about 620-640 donors, DQA1 in 522, DPA1 in 600 to 610, and DPB1 in just under 490. Four to six DR-DQ haplotypes were handled as single units for association and clustering, since linkage in the cohort was strong. Among roughly 400 genotyped donors of the cohort, an average of around 250,000 unique TCR beta nucleotide sequences was sequenced per donor, of which 15% to 20% were non-productive.

Library preparation used the immunoSEQ multiplex PCR assay. A mixture of 60 forward primers for TCR Vbeta segments and 13 reverse primers for TCR Jbeta segments was used in the multiplex PCR. A multiplex PCR assay on genomic DNA amplified the CDR3 region of rearranged TCR beta genes. The Illumina HiSeq System was used to sequence the amplified TCR beta libraries as 87-base-pair reads. In the authors' own workflow: A later analysis counted approximately 76 million unique TCR beta chains across the 550 to 700 repertoires, and 10 million to 12 million of these chains were shared by at least two donors. A nearest-neighbor algorithm error-corrected the raw reads and collapsed the reads into unique sequences, merging closely related sequences to remove PCR and sequencing errors. Alignment of CDR3 sequences to IMGT reference sequences was used to assign V, D and J gene segments. For a sequence to be retained, a match of at least six nucleotides was required to both a V gene segment and a J gene segment. A rearrangement was called productive if the CDR3 had no stop codons and remained in frame with V and J, and every other rearrangement was called non-productive. CDR3 was defined according to IMGT convention as the region running from the second conserved V-encoded cysteine to the conserved J-encoded phenylalanine. The earlier analysis of 550 to 650 of the donors excluded any sequence lacking an unambiguous match to a single V gene segment. An earlier analysis of 587 of the donors called V segments functional above 56.7% productive rearrangements and segregating when the between-donor standard deviation exceeded 5%. A statistical classification framework was built for diagnosing cytomegalovirus status from the catalog of TCR beta chain sequences. A later analysis assigned V and J genes by comparing TCR nucleotide sequences with IMGT/GENE-DB human TR gene sequences. Using the TCRdist pipeline, a later analysis assigned CDR3 sequences along with most-parsimonious VDJ recombination scenarios. A later analysis defined each TCR beta chain by its CDR3 amino acid sequence plus V-gene family, and excluded reads lacking a unique V-gene family. To address suspected cross-contamination and a sequencing artifact, a later analysis removed some 620 highly shared, low-generation-probability nucleotide sequences. In a later analysis, a clonal expansion index for each public chain was calculated from normalized within-repertoire ranks of inferred template counts. In a later analysis, generation probabilities were computed using a VDJ recombination model fitted to out-of-frame rearrangements, and the results were checked against IGoR. A later analysis scored TCR-TCR, TCR-HLA and TCR-CMV co-occurrence with hypergeometric tests, applying a repertoire-size bias correction to TCR pairs. A later analysis estimated false discovery rates by permuting HLA or CMV assignments 20 times. In a later analysis, co-occurring TCRs were grouped using DBSCAN, and TCRdist sequence similarity was added for clustering within HLA-allele-positive subsets. Co-occurrence clustering excluded repertoires with fewer than 30,000 or more than 120,000 public chains, plus five with anomalous nucleotide sharing. The table comes from immuneACCESS by way of TCRdb, which keeps in-frame sequences with V and J called. Part of the clones is missing from these tables; in studies checked, under half for an unresolved V gene and the rest for unknown reasons. V, J and clone size are those of that table, while D and trimming were read from the DNA. The sample table holds 84,000 or so clones, of which roughly 84% were seen once. The ten largest make up 2% to 2.5% of the sample.

Study-level results and caveats: A further reported finding was that TCR beta sequences accurately predicted the HLA-A and HLA-B alleles for most subjects in the first cohort. A later genetic analysis reported fewer N-insertions in productive TCRs among donors in an Asian-associated ancestry cluster than the roughly 650-donor mean. In the study, around 160 TCR beta chains were listed as associated with cytomegalovirus. A group of highly shared sequence variants was considered likely to be a technical artifact of the sequencing pipeline. Because some donors lacked HLA typing at each locus, the association tests relied only on the typed subset. In vitro tests confirmed that a few of the cytomegalovirus-associated TCR beta chains recognize cytomegalovirus antigens. In a later analysis, 15,000 to 20,000 TCR beta sequences were associated with specific HLA alleles at a false discovery rate of 0.05. In a later analysis, the rate of TCR association differed among HLA loci, with DRB1 alleles having the most associated TCRs and HLA-C alleles having the fewest. Immune exposure information for the cohort was limited to CMV serostatus. The cohort was sequenced for TCR beta chains only, and without alpha or paired-chain data the features that could be detected were limited. In an earlier analysis of some 640 of the donors, most TCR beta V segments were observed in productive rearrangements about 87% or about 30% of the time, broadly matching IMGT annotations. A later genetic analysis associated a missense DCLRE1C variant with V-gene and J-gene trimming of TCR beta chains, and an independent cohort replicated the association. A later analysis found that most CMV-associated TCR beta chains appeared HLA-restricted, with HLA associations seemingly driven largely by CMV exposure. According to the authors, the approach could potentially be generalized to other disease states and immunological phenotypes. In a later analysis, HLA-associated TCR beta chains showed more clonal expansion and lower generation probabilities than non-associated chains that were equally common. Across donors, most TCR sequences were observed very rarely, whereas some public TCRs were present in many individuals. The 87-base-pair reads could not distinguish some IMGT-functional V segments, including TRBV6-2 and TRBV6-3, so those segments were excluded. Roughly uniform sequencing depth across donors was assumed in presence/absence analyses, although this assumption may not hold. Strong co-occurrence of HLA alleles, especially DR and DQ, made assigning TCR associations to individual alleles difficult. The classifier was reported to diagnose cytomegalovirus status with high specificity and sensitivity in both the original and validation cohorts. According to a later analysis, parvovirus B19, influenza, CMV and Epstein-Barr virus appeared linked to several top co-occurrence clusters. About 17 rarely observed V segments, including chromosome 9 orphons, were excluded from the earlier analysis of a few hundred of the donors because counts were too low. Linkage disequilibrium might explain the correlated functional status among segregating V segments, but an unknown experimental factor could not be excluded.

The cohort consisted of approximately 690 healthy bone marrow donors. Cohort members were all nominally healthy when sampled, although unrecorded immune exposures were likely present. The donor was CMV seronegative and was included in the group of a few hundred seronegative cohort members. A peripheral blood sample was provided by each donor, and peripheral blood mononuclear cells were used for TCR beta sequencing. The Qiagen DNeasy Blood Extraction Kit was used to extract genomic DNA from the blood cell samples. This TCR was recovered from a woman aged 45-65 years in good health and CMV-seronegative. The sequencing input was PBMCs. This sequence uses TRBV25-1 and TRBJ2-7, with TRBD1 as a weak D call on 6 bases. The DNA sequence is given as TGTGCCAGCAGTGTAGGGGGACCTCCGACCTACGAGCAGTACTTC. Its coded protein is CASSVGGPPTYEQYF.